This T cell receptor beta chain was found in a study of response to subunit inactivated influenza vaccine. General study results and limits: The study's authors posited that every seasonal influenza vaccination enlists few new T cells.

Comment on this clonotype: Its cognate antigen is unknown. No conserved phenylalanine or tryptophan is present at the end of the CDR3, so a read error is the likely explanation.

MiXCR was run by TCRdb on the RT-PCR reads, yielding one entry per CDR3 protein. The sample includes 450,000 to 550,000 distinct CDR3 sequences, approximately 24% seen only once; the top ten take approximately 1.9%. This clonotype originated in a man over 45 who received an inactivated influenza vaccine. Here the sequenced sample was CD4+ T cells sorted from PBMCs, taken 5 days after vaccination.

The CDR3, as DNA: TGTGCCAGCCGGAGAAACTCAGGGTTTGACCGGAGGGATTATGGCTACACCTTG. It codes for CASRRNSGFDRRDYGYTL. The V gene is TRBV6-2 or TRBV6-3, the J gene TRBJ1-2, with D maybe TRBD1 (5 bases). The V end was cut by 8 bases, the J end by 5 bases, with 30 bases between. This CDR3 is 18 amino acids long. Germline CDR1 is MNHEY and CDR2 is SVGEGT.